A selection of T cell receptor beta chains follows, all from one sample in a study of vaccination effects on CD4 cells after COVID-19. These TCRs are of unknown antigen specificity. The data were produced by immunoSEQ multiplex PCR, yet TCRdb's version contains in-frame clones alone and is incomplete. The data hold about 50,000 clones, with 74% observed a single time. The sample consisted of CD4+ T cells from PBMCs cultured without peptide, taken after COVID-19 vaccination. All receptors derive from a human donor who had a prior SARS-CoV-2 infection. Each CDR3 is given with its conserved first and last residue. The D gene is left open where the match is weak. Only some rows state a clone size, as once, few, many or a class for expanded clones.

cdr3_nt,cdr3_aa,clone_size,d_call,j_call,v_call
TGTGCCAGCAGCTTGGGGTGGGGGGACTACGAGCAGTACTTC,CASSLGWGDYEQYF,-,-,TRBJ2-7,TRBV5-5
TGTGCCAGCAGCTTAGGCAAAGAGACCCAGTACTTC,CASSLGKETQYF,few,-,TRBJ2-5,TRBV7-8
TGTGCCAGCTCACCATCGGGGGTCTCATCCCGCCAAGAGACCCAGTACTTC,CASSPSGVSSRQETQYF,-,-,TRBJ2-5,TRBV18
TGTGCCAGCAGGACGACAGGGCTTTACCAAGAGACCCAGTACTTC,CASRTTGLYQETQYF,-,TRBD1,TRBJ2-5,TRBV27
TGTGCCAGCAGCTTAGTACTAGCGGGGGGGATGAGCACAGATACGCAGTATTTT,CASSLVLAGGMSTDTQYF,-,TRBD2,TRBJ2-3,TRBV7-2
TGTGCCAGTAATGGAGGGGCAGGGACCCACGAGCAGTACTTC,CASNGGAGTHEQYF,-,-,TRBJ2-7,TRBV2
TGTGCCAGCAGCAAAGCCACCCGACAAAGCTCCTACAATGAGCAGTTCTTC,CASSKATRQSSYNEQFF,-,-,TRBJ2-1,TRBV21-1
TGTGCCAGCAGCTTCGGCGGGGGCTCCTACAATGAGCAGTTCTTC,CASSFGGGSYNEQFF,few,TRBD2,TRBJ2-1,TRBV7-3
TGTGCCAGCAGGCCCGGGACAGGGGAGTTTGAGACCCAGTACTTC,CASRPGTGEFETQYF,-,TRBD1,TRBJ2-5,TRBV2
TGTGCCAGCAGCCGACAGGGAGATTCACCCCTCCACTTT,CASSRQGDSPLHF,-,TRBD1,TRBJ1-6,TRBV6-2/TRBV6-3
TGTGCCAGCAGCCCCCGACAGGGGTACAATGAGCAGTTCTTC,CASSPRQGYNEQFF,few,TRBD1,TRBJ2-1,TRBV7-9
TGTGCCAGCAGCCCTAGGACAGGGTCAGATACGCAGTATTTT,CASSPRTGSDTQYF,-,TRBD1,TRBJ2-3,TRBV11-2
TGTGCCACCAGTGACCCCTCGGGACAAGAGACCCAGTACTTC,CATSDPSGQETQYF,-,-,TRBJ2-5,TRBV24-1
TGCGCCAGCAGCCAAGAGGAAGGAGGTAACCAGCCCCAGCATTTT,CASSQEEGGNQPQHF,few,-,TRBJ1-5,TRBV4-3
TGTGCCAGCAGCTTATATAGGCTAGCTGGAAATGAGCAGTTCTTC,CASSLYRLAGNEQFF,-,-,TRBJ2-1,TRBV11-3
TGTGCCAGCAGTATCATTACTGAAAAACTGTTTTTT,CASSIITEKLFF,-,-,TRBJ1-4,TRBV2